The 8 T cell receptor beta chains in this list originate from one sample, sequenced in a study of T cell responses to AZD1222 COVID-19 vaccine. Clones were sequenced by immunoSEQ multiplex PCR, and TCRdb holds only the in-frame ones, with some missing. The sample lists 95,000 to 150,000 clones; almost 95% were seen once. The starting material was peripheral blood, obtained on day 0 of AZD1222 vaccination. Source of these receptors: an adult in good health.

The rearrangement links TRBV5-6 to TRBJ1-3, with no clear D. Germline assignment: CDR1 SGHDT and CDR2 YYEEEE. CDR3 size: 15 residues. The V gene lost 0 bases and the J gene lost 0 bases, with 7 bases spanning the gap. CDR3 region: CASSLGIHSGNTIYF. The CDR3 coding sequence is TGTGCCAGCAGCTTGGGTATCCACTCTGGAAACACCATATATTTT.

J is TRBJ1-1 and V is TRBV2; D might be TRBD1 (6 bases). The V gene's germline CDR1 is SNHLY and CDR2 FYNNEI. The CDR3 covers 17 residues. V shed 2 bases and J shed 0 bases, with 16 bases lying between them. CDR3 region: CASSEPRGQSLNTEAFF. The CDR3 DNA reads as TGTGCCAGCAGTGAACCTCGGGGACAAAGCTTGAACACTGAAGCTTTCTTT.

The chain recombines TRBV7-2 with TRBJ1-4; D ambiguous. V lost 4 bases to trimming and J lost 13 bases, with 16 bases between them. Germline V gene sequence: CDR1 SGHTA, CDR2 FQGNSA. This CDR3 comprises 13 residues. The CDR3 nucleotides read TGTGCCAGCAGCTCCCGGGGAGGGCCGAGACTGTTTTTT. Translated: CASSSRGGPRLFF.

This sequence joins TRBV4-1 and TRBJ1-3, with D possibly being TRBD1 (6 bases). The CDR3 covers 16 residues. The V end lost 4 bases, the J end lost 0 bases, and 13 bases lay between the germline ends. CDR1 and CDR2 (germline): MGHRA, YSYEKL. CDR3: CASSPGTGRSGNTIYF. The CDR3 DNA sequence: TGCGCCAGCAGCCCCGGAACAGGGCGCTCTGGAAACACCATATATTTT.

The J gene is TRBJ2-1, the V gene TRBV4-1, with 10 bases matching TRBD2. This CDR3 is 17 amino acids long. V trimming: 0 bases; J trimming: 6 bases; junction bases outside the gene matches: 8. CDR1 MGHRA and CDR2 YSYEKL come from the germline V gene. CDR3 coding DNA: TGCGCCAGCAGCCAAGATCCTTCTAGCGGGAGTCGCAATGAGCAGTTCTTC. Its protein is CASSQDPSSGSRNEQFF.

CDR3 sequence reads: CAVSRGYGYTF. The DNA of the CDR3 is TGTGCCGTCAGCCGCGGGTATGGCTACACCTTC. The rearrangement joins TRBV7-2 to TRBJ1-2; D is ambiguous. The CDR3 loop spans 11 amino acids. V was cut by 11 bases and J by 5 bases, with 12 bases left in between. Looked up from germline, CDR1 is SGHTA and CDR2 is FQGNSA.

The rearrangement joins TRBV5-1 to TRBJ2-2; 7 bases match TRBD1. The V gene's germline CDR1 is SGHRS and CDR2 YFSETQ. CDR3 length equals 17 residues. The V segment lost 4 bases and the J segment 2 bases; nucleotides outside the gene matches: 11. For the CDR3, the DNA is TGCGCCAGCAGCGCAGCCCAGACAGGGCGCAACACCGGGGAGCTGTTTTTT. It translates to CASSAAQTGRNTGELFF.

The CDR3: CASSPRDSNSPLHF. DNA for the CDR3: TGTGCCAGCTCACCTCGGGACAGTAATTCACCCCTCCACTTT. The genes are TRBV18 and TRBJ1-6; 7 nucleotides align to TRBD1. The germline CDR1 and CDR2 sequences are KGHSH and LQKENI. This CDR3 contains 14 residues. Germline trimming cut 3 bases from V and 6 bases from J; bases unmatched to any gene: 2.